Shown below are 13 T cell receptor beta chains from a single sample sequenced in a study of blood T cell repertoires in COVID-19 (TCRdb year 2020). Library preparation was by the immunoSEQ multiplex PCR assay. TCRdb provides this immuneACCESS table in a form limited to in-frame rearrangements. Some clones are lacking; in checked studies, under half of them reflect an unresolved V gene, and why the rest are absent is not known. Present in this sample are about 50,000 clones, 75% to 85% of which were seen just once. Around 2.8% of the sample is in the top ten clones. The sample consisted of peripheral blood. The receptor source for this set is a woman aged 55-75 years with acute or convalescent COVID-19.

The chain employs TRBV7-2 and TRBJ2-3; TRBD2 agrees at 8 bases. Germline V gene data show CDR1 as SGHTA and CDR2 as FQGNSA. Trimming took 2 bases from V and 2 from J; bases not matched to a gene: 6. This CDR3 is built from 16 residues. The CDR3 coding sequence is TGTGCCAGCAGCTTACAGACTAGCGTGAACACAGATACGCAGTATTTT. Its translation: CASSLQTSVNTDTQYF. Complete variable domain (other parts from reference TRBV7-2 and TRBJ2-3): GAGVSQSPSNKVTEKGKDVELRCDPISGHTALYWYRQSLGQGLEFLIYFQGNSAPDKSGLPSDRFSAERTGGSVSTLTIQRTQQEDSAVYLCASSLQTSVNTDTQYFGPGTRLTVL.

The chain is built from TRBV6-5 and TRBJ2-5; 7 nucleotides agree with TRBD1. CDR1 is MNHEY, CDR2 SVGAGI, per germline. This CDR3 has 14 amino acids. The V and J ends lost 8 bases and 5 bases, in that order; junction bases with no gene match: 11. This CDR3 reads CASFDRASSETQYF. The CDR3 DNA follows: TGTGCCAGCTTCGACAGGGCGAGTTCGGAGACCCAGTACTTC.

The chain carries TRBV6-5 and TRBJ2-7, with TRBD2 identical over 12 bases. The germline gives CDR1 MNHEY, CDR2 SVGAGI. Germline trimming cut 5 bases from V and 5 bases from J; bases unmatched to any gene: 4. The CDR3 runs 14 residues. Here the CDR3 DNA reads TGTGCCAGCAGTAACAGACTAGCGGGAGACGAGCAGTACTTC. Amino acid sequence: CASSNRLAGDEQYF.

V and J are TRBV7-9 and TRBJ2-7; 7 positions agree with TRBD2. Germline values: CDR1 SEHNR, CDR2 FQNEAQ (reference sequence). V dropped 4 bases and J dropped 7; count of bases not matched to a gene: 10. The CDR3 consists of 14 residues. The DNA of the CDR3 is TGTGCCAGCAGCTGGCTGGGGCGGGAGTATGAGCAGTACTTC. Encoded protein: CASSWLGREYEQYF.

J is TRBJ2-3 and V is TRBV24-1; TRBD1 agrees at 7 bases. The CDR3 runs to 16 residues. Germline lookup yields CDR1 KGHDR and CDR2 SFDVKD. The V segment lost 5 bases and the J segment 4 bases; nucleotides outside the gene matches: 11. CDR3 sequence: CATSGLRGRLSDTQYF. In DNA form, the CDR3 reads TGTGCCACCAGTGGCCTGAGGGGGCGTTTGTCAGATACGCAGTATTTT.

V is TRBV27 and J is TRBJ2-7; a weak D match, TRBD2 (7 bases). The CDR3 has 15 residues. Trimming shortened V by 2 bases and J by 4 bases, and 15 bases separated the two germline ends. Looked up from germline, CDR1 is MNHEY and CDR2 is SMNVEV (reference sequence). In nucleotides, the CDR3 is TGTGCCAGCAGTTTAATGGGAGGGGGTGGGTACGAGCAGTACTTC. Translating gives CASSLMGGGGYEQYF.

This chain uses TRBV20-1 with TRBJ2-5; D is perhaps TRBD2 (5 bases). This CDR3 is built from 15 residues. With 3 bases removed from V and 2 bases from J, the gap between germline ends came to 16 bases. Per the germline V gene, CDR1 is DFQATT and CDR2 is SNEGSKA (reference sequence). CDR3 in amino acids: CSASFQRKPQETQYF. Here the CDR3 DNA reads TGCAGTGCTAGTTTTCAGCGGAAGCCACAAGAGACCCAGTACTTC.

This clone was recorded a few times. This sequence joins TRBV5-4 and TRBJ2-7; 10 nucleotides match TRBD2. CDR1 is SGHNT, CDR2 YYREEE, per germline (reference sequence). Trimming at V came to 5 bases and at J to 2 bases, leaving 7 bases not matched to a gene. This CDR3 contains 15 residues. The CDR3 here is CASRAQLAGTYEQYF. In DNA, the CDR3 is TGTGCCAGCAGGGCCCAACTAGCGGGGACCTACGAGCAGTACTTC.

CDR3 DNA sequence: TGTGCCAGCAGTTTATCAGTGCGGGATGGCTACACCTTC. Translating gives CASSLSVRDGYTF. This chain connects TRBV28 to TRBJ1-2; D gene ambiguous. Germline CDR1 is MDHEN and CDR2 is SYDVKM. The CDR3 is 13 amino acids. Deletions cut 1 base from V and 6 bases from J, with 9 bases between.

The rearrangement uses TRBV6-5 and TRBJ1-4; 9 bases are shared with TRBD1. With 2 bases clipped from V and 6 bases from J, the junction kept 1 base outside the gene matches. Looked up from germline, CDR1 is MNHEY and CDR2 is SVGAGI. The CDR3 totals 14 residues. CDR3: CASSYRDRDEKLFF. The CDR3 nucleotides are TGTGCCAGCAGTTACCGGGACAGGGATGAAAAACTGTTTTTT.

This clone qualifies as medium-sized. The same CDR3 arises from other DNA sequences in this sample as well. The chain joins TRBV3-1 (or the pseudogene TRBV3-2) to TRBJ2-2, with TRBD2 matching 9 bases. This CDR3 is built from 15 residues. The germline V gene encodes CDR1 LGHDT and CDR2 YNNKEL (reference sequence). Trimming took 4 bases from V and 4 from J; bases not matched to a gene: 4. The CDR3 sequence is CASSLSSGTTGELFF. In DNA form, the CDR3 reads TGTGCCAGCAGCCTTTCTAGCGGGACCACCGGGGAGCTGTTTTTT.

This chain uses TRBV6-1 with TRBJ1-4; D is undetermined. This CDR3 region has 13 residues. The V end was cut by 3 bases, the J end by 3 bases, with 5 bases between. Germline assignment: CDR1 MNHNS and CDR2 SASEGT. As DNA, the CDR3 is TGTGCCAGCAGTGACAGTCCTAATGAAAAACTGTTTTTT. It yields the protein CASSDSPNEKLFF.

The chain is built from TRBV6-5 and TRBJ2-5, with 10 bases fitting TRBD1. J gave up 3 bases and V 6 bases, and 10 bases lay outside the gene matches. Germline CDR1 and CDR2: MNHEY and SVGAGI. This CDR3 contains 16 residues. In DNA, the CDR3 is TGTGCCAGCAGCTACCGGGACAGGGGCCGCAAAGAGACCCAGTACTTC. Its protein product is CASSYRDRGRKETQYF.